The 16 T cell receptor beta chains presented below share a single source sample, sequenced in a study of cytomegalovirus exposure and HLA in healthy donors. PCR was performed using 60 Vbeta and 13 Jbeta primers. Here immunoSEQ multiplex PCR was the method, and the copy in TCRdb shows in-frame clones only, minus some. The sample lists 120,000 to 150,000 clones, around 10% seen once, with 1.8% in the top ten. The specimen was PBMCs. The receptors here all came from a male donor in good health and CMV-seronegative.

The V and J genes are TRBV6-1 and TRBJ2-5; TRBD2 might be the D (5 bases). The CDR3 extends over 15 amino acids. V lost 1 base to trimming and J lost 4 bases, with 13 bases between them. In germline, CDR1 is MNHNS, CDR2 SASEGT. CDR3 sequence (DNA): TGTGCCAGCAGTGAAGACCTACTAGGGCGAGAGACCCAGTACTTC. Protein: CASSEDLLGRETQYF.

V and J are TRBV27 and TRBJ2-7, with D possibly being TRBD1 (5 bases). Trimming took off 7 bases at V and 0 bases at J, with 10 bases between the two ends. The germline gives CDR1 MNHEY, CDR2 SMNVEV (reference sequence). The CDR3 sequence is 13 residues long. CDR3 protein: CASKVGDSYEQYF. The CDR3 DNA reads TGTGCCAGCAAAGTAGGGGACTCCTACGAGCAGTACTTC.

The CDR3 reads CSVGGTVSYEQYF. CDR3 nucleotides: TGCAGCGTTGGGGGGACAGTCTCCTACGAGCAGTACTTC. The chain is built from TRBV29-1 and TRBJ2-7; the match to TRBD1 covers 7 bases. V lost 4 bases and J lost 0; bases outside the gene matches: 3. Germline-derived CDR1 and CDR2 are SQVTM and ANQGSEA. CDR3 size: 13 residues.

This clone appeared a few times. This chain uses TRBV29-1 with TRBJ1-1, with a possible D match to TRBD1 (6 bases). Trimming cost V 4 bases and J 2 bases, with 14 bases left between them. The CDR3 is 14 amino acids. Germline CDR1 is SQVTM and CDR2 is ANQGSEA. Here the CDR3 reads CSVAPGQGNTEAFF. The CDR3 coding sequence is TGCAGCGTTGCCCCGGGACAAGGAAACACTGAAGCTTTCTTT.

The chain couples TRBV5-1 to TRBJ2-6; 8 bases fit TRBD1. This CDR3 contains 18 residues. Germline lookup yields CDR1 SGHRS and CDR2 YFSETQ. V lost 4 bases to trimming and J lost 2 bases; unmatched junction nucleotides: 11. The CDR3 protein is CASSPLGQGAPGANVLTF. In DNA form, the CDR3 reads TGCGCCAGCAGCCCCCTCGGCCAGGGGGCCCCTGGGGCCAACGTCCTGACTTTC.

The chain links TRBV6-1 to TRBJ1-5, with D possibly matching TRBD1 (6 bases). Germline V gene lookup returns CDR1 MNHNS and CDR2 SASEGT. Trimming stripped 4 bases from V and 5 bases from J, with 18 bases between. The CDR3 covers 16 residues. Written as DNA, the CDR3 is TGTGCCAGCAGTGCGCACCCGGTACAGGGATATCAGCCCCAGCATTTT. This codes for CASSAHPVQGYQPQHF.

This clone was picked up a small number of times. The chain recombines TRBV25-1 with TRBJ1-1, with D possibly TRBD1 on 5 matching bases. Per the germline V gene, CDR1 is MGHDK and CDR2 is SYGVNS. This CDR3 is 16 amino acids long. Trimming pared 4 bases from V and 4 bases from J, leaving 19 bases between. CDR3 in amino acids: CASSGGPILGGTEAFF. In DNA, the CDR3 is TGTGCCAGCAGTGGGGGACCTATATTGGGGGGCACTGAAGCTTTCTTT.

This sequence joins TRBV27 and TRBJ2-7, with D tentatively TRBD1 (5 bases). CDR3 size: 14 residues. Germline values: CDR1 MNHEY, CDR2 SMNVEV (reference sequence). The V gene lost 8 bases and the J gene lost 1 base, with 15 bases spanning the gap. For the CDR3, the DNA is TGTGCCAGCGTCCGACAGACCAGGTCCTACGAGCAGTACTTC. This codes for CASVRQTRSYEQYF.

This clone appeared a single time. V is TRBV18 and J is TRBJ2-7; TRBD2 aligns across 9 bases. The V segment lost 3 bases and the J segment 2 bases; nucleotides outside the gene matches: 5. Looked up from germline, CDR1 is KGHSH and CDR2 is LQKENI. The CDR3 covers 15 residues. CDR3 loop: CASSPLAGVAYEQYF. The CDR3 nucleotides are TGTGCCAGCTCACCGTTAGCGGGGGTCGCCTACGAGCAGTACTTC. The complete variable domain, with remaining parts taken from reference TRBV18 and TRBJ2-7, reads NAGVMQNPRHLVRRRGQEARLRCSPMKGHSHVYWYRQLPEEGLKFMVYLQKENIIDESGMPKERFSAEFPKEGPSILRIQQVVRGDSAAYFCASSPLAGVAYEQYFGPGTRLTVT.

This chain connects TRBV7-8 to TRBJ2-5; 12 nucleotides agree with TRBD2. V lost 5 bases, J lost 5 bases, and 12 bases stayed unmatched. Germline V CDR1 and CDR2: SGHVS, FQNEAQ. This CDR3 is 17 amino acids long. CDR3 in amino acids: CASSTGLAGTTGETQYF. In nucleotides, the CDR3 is TGTGCCAGCAGCACTGGACTAGCGGGGACAACGGGCGAGACCCAGTACTTC.

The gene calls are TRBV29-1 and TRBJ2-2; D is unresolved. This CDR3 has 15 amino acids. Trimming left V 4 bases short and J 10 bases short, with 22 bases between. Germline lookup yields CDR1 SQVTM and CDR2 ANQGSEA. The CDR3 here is CSVAFRSTVGEELFF. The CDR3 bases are TGCAGCGTTGCATTTAGAAGCACGGTAGGAGAGGAGCTGTTTTTT.

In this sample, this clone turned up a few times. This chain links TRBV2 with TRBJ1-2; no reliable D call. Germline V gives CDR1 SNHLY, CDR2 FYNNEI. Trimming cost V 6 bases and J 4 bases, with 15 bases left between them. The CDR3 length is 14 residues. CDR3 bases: TGTGCCAGCAGGCGAGTGGGTAGCGGCTATGGCTACACCTTC. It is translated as CASRRVGSGYGYTF.

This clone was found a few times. The chain's CDR3 is CASSLAGGSMAQHF. The CDR3 DNA sequence: TGTGCCAGCAGCTTAGCAGGGGGGAGCATGGCCCAGCATTTT. J is TRBJ1-5 and V is TRBV11-2; 7 bases map to TRBD1. V gave up 1 base and J gave up 11 bases; unmatched junction bases: 8. This CDR3 comprises 14 residues. The V gene's germline CDR1 is SGHAT and CDR2 FQNNGV.

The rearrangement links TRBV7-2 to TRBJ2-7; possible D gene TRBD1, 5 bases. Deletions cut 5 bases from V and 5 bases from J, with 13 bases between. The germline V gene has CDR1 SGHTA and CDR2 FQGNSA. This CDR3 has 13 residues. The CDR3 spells CASSLRGRDEQYF. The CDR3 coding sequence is TGTGCCAGCAGCCTCCGCGGCAGGGACGAGCAGTACTTC.

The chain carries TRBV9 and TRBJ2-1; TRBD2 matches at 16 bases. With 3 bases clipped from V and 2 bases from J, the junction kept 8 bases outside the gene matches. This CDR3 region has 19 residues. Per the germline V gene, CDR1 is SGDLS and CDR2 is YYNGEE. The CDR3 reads CASSAAGTSGGAAYNEQFF. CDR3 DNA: TGTGCCAGCAGCGCTGCCGGGACTAGCGGGGGGGCCGCCTACAATGAGCAGTTCTTC.

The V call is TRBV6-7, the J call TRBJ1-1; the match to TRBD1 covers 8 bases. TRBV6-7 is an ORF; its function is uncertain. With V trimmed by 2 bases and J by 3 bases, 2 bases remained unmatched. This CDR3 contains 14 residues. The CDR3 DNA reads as TGTGCCAGCAGTTACCGGGACAGGTACACTGAAGCTTTCTTT. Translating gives CASSYRDRYTEAFF.